This TCR beta chain was sequenced for a study of breast tumors, draining lymph nodes, adjacent tissues (dated by TCRdb to about 2016). At the level of the whole study: TCR beta repertoires were compared across tumor, adjacent nontumor tissue and axillary lymph nodes obtained from breast cancer patients. In human breast cancer, the study set out to assess how tumor, surrounding tissue and draining lymph node repertoires relate to one another and whether T cells might be exchanged between them. Here is what the overall study found, with its caveats: Rather than being directly demonstrated, the conclusion that tumor T cells originate in lymph nodes was presented as consistent with a hypothesis. T-cell repertoire diversity in tumors was found to be lower than in lymph nodes but higher than in nontumor tissue, and preferential V and J gene usage was observed. The similarity between tumor and nontumor tissue repertoires was significantly greater in luminal-like breast cancer than in basal-like breast cancer. A scenario in which most tumor T cells derive from the lymph node and then expand within tumor tissue was judged to be consistent with the data.

The sample was run on an Illumina HiSeq 2000. TCR beta chain libraries were generated through multiplex PCR amplification. The amplified TCR beta chain products were analyzed by high-throughput sequencing. Starting from the raw public reads, TCRdb applied fastp trimming at Q25, assembled clones with MiXCR and retained in-frame beta chains. Rows matching on CDR3 protein sequence are summarized as one entry with the most common DNA and genes. The sample data list 180,000 or so distinct CDR3 sequences, and around 35% of these were observed just once. Less than 4% of the sample is in the top ten clones. This clonotype was picked up many times. Which antigen it targets is not known. Per-base quality was not reported, and no clone a single base away is much larger than it. Lymph node samples came from the axillary draining lymph nodes of breast cancer patients. Sequenced: axillary lymph node tissue. This receptor was identified in a female donor with breast cancer. Some clones in this sample may be carry-over from other donors' samples.

Here the CDR3 is given as CASSEEGYEQFF. The DNA sequence is as follows: TGTGCCAGCAGTGAAGAGGGCTATGAGCAGTTCTTC. The rearrangement joined TRBV6-1 to TRBJ2-1; too little of a D gene remains to name it. Inclusive of the bounding cysteine and phenylalanine, the CDR3 is 12 residues long. The CDR3 DNA has 36 bases and is translated from base 1. CDR1 and CDR2, per the germline V gene, are MNHNS and SASEGT. At the junction V is shortened by 1 base and J by 8 bases, with 6 bases in between.